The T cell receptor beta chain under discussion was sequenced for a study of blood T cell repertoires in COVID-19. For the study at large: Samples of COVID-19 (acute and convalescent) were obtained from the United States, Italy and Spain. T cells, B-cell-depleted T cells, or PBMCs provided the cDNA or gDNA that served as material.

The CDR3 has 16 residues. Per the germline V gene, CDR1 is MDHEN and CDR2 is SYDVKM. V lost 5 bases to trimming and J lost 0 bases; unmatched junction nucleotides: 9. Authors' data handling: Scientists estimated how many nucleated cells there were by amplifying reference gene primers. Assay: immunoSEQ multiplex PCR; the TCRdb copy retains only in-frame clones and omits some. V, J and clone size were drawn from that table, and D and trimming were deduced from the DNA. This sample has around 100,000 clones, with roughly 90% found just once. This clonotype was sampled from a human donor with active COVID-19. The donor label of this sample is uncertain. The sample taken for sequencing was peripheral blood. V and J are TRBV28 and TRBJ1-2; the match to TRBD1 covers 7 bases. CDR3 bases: TGTGCCAGCAGTGGGACAGAGCCGCCCGCTAACTATGGCTACACCTTC. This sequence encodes CASSGTEPPANYGYTF.